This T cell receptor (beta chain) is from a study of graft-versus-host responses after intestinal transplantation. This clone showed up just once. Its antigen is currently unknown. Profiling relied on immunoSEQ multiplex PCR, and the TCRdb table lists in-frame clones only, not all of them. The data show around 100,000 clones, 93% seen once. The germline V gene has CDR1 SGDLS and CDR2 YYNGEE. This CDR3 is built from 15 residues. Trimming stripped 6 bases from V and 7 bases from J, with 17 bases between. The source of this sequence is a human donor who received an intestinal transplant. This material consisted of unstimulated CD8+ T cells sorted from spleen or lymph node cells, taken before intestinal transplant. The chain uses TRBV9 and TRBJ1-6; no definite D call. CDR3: CASTKSYGLNSPLHF. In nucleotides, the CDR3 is TGTGCCAGCACCAAAAGCTACGGGTTAAATTCACCCCTCCACTTT.